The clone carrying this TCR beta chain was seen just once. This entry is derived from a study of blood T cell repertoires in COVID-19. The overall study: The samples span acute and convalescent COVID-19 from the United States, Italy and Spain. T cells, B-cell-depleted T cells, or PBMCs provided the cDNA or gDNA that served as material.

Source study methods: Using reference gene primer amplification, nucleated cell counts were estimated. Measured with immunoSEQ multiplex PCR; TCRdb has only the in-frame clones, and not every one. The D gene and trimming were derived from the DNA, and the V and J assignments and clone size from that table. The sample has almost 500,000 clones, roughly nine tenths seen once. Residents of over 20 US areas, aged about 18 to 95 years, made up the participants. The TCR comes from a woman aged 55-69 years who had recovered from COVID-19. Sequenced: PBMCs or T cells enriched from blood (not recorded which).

The CDR3, as DNA: TGTGCCAGCAGCACGACAGGGGAGGGTAACTATGGCTACACCTTC. This translates into CASSTTGEGNYGYTF. The chain couples TRBV5-5 to TRBJ1-2; 8 nucleotides match TRBD1. V gave up 4 bases and J gave up 1 base; unmatched junction bases: 6. This CDR3 region has 15 residues. Per the germline V gene, CDR1 is SGHKS and CDR2 is YYEKEE (reference sequence).